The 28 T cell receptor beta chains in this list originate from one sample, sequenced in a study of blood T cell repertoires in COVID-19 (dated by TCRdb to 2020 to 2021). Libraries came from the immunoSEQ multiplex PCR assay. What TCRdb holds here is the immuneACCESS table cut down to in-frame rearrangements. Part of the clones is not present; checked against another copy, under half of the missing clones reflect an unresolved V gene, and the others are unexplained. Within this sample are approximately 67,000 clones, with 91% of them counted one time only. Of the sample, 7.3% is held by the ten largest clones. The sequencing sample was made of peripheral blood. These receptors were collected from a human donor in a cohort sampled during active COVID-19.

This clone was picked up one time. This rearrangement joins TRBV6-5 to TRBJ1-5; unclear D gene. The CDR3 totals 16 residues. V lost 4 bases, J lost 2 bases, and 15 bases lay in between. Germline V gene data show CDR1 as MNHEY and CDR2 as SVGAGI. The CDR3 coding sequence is TGTGCCAGCAGTTCTCGTCGGAGGTCTGGCAATCAGCCCCAGCATTTT. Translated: CASSSRRRSGNQPQHF.

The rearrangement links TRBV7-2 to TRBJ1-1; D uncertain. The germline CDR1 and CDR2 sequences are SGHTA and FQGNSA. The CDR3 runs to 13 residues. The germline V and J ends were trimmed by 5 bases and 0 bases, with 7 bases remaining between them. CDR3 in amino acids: CASSQTLNTEAFF. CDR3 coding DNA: TGTGCCAGCAGCCAGACTTTGAACACTGAAGCTTTCTTT.

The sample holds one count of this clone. For the CDR3, the DNA is TGTGCCAGTAGTCGCGCCGCGGGGGGTATCTCCTACAATGAGCAGTTCTTC. Translated: CASSRAAGGISYNEQFF. The rearrangement links TRBV19 to TRBJ2-1; the match to TRBD2 covers 8 bases. Trimming took 5 bases from V and 0 from J; bases not matched to a gene: 9. Germline CDR1 and CDR2: LNHDA and SQIVND (reference sequence). This CDR3 region has 17 residues.

This chain's CDR3 is CASSGPIDLNTEAFF. Written as DNA, the CDR3 is TGTGCCAGCAGCGGGCCGATAGATCTGAACACTGAAGCTTTCTTT. The chain employs TRBV7-9 and TRBJ1-1; D remains unclear. Between the trimmed V and J ends, which lost 5 bases and 0 bases, there was a span of 13 bases. Germline CDR1 SEHNR, CDR2 FQNEAQ (reference sequence). This CDR3 region has 15 residues.

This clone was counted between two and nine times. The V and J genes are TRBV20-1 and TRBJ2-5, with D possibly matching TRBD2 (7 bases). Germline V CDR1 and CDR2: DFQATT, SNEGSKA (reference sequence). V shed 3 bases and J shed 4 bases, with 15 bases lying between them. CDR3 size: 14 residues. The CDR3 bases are TGCAGTGCTAGTCTAGGGGGGGCCGGAGAGACCCAGTACTTC. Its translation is CSASLGGAGETQYF.

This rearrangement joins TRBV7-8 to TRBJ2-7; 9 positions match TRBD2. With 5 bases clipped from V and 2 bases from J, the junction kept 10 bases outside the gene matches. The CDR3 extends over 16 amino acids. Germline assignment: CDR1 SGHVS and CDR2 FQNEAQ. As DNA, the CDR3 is TGTGCCAGCAGCACCTCTTCGCGGGGGGGTCCCTACGAGCAGTACTTC. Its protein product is CASSTSSRGGPYEQYF.

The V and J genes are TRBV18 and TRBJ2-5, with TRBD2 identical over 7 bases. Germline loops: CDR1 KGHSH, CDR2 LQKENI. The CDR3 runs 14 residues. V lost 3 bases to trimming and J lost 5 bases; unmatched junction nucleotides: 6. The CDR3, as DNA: TGTGCCAGCTCACCCGAGACTAGCATTGAGACCCAGTACTTC. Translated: CASSPETSIETQYF.

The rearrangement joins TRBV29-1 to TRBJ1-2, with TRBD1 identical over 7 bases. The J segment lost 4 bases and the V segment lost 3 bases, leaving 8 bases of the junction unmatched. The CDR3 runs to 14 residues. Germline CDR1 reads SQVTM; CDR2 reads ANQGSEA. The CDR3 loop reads CSVEKRDRAYGYTF. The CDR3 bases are TGCAGCGTTGAGAAGCGAGACAGGGCCTATGGCTACACCTTC.

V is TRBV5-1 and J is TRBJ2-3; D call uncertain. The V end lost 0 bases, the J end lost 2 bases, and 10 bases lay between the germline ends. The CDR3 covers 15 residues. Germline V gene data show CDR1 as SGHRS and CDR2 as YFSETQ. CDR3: CASSLVAGVTDTQYF. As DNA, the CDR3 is TGCGCCAGCAGCTTGGTTGCCGGTGTCACAGATACGCAGTATTTT.

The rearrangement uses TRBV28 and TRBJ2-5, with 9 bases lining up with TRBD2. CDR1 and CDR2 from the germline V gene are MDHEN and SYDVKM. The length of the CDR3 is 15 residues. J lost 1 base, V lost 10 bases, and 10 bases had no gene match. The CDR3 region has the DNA TGTGCCATCGATCGAGCGGGAGGCTCCCAAGAGACCCAGTACTTC. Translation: CAIDRAGGSQETQYF.

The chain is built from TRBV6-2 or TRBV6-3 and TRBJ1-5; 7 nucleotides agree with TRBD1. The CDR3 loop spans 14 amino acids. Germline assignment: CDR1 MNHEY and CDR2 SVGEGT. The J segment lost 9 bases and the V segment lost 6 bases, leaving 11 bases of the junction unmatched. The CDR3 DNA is TGTGCCAGCAGCCAAAGGGACAGCGTCTCGCCCCAGCATTTT. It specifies CASSQRDSVSPQHF.

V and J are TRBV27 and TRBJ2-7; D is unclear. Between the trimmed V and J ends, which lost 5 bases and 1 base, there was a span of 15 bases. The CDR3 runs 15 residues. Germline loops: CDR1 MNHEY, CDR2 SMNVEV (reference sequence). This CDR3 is CASSDRQVTSYEQYF. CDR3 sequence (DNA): TGTGCCAGCAGTGACCGCCAGGTAACATCCTACGAGCAGTACTTC.

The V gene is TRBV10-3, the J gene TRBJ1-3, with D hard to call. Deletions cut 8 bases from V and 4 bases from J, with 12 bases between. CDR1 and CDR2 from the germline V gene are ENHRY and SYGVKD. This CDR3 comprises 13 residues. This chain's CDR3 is CAIGASKGNTIYF. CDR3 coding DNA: TGTGCCATCGGAGCCTCGAAGGGAAACACCATATATTTT.

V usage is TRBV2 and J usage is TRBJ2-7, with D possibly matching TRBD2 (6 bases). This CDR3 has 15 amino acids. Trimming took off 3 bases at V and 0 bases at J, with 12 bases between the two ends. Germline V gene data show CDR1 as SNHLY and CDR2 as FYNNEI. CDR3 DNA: TGTGCCAGCAGTGACGTGGGGGGAGGCTCCTACGAGCAGTACTTC. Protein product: CASSDVGGGSYEQYF. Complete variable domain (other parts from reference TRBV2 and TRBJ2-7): EPEVTQTPSHQVTQMGQEVILRCVPISNHLYFYWYRQILGQKVEFLVSFYNNEISEKSEIFDDQFSVERPDGSNFTLKIRSTKLEDSAMYFCASSDVGGGSYEQYFGPGTRLTVT.

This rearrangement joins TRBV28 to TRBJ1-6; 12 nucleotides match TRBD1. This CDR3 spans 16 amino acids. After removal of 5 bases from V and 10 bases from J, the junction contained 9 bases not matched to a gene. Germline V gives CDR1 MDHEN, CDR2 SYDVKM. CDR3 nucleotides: TGTGCCAGCAGTCCTGGGACAGGGGGCTCGTTGTCACCCCTCCACTTT. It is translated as CASSPGTGGSLSPLHF.

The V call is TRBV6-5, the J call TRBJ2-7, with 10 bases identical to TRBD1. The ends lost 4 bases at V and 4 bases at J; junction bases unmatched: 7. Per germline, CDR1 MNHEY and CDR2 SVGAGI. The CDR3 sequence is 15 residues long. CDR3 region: CASSSSGTGEYEQYF. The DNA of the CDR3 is TGTGCCAGCAGTTCATCCGGGACAGGGGAATACGAGCAGTACTTC.

CDR3 nucleotide sequence: TGTGCCAGCAGCTTAGCGCAGCCAGGGGCTTCGGGAGAGACCCAGTACTTC. As protein: CASSLAQPGASGETQYF. The J gene is TRBJ2-5, the V gene TRBV7-8, with D maybe TRBD1 (6 bases). CDR3 length: 17 residues. From germline, CDR1 is SGHVS and CDR2 FQNEAQ. Between the trimmed V and J ends, which lost 0 bases and 4 bases, there was a span of 18 bases.

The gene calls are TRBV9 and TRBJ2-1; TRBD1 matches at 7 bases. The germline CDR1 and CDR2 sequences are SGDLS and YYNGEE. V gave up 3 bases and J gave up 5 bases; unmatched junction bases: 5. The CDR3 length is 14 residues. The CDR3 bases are TGTGCCAGCAGCGCGGGACAGAGAAACAATGAGCAGTTCTTC. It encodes CASSAGQRNNEQFF.

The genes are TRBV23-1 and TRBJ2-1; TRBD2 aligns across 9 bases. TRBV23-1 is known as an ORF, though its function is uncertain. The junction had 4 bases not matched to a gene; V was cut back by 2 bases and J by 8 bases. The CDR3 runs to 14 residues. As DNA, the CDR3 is TGCGCCAGCAGTCAACCGGGACTAGCACATGAGCAGTTCTTC. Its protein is CASSQPGLAHEQFF.

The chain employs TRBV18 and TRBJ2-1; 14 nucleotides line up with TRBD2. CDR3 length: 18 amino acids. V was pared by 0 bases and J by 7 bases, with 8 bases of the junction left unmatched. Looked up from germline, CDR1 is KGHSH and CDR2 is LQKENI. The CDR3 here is CASSPPNAGLAGANEQFF. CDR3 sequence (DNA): TGTGCCAGCTCACCACCGAACGCGGGACTAGCGGGGGCGAATGAGCAGTTCTTC.

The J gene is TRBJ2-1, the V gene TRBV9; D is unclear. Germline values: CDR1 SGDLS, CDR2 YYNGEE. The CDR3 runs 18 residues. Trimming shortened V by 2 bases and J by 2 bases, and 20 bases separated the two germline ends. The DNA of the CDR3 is TGTGCCAGCAGCGTCCAACCGGAGCGCGGAGACCCCTACAATGAGCAGTTCTTC. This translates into CASSVQPERGDPYNEQFF.

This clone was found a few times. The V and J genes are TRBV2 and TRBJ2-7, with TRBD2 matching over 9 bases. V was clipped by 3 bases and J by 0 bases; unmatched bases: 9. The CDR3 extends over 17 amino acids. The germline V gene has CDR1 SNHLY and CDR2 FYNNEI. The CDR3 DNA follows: TGTGCCAGCAGTGATGGCGGGAGGGCCCTCGACTCCTACGAGCAGTACTTC. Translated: CASSDGGRALDSYEQYF.

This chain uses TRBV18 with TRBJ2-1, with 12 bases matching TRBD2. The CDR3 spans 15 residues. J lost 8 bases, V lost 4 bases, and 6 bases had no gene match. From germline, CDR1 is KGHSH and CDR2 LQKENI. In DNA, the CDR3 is TGTGCCAGCTCACAGACTAGCGGGAGTCGCTATGAGCAGTTCTTC. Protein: CASSQTSGSRYEQFF.

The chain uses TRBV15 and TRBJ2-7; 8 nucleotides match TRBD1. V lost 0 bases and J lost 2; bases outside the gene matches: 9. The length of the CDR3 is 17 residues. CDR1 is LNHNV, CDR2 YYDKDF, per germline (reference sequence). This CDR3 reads CATSRDRRGQGTYEQYF. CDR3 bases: TGTGCCACCAGCAGAGATCGACGCGGACAGGGTACCTACGAGCAGTACTTC.

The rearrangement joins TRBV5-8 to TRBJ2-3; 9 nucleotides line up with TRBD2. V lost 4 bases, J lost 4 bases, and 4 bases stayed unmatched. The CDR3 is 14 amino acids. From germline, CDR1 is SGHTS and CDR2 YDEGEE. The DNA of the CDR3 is TGTGCCAGCAGCCTGGGGACTAGCTCAGATACGCAGTATTTT. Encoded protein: CASSLGTSSDTQYF. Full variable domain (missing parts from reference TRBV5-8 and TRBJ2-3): EAGVTQSPTHLIKTRGQQATLRCSPISGHTSVYWYQQALGLGLQFLLWYDEGEERNRGNFPPRFSGRQFPNYSSELNVNALELEDSALYLCASSLGTSSDTQYFGPGTRLTVL.

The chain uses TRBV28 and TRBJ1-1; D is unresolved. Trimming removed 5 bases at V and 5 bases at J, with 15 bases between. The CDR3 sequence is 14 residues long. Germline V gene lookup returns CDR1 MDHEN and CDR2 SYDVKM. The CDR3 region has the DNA TGTGCCAGCAGTCCAGCGGCGAGAGAAACTGAAGCTTTCTTT. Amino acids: CASSPAARETEAFF.

The CDR3: CASSLATSGGAGETQYF. DNA for the CDR3: TGCGCCAGCAGCTTGGCGACTAGCGGGGGGGCCGGGGAGACCCAGTACTTC. The chain is built from TRBV5-1 and TRBJ2-5; TRBD2 matches at 14 bases. The junction had 6 bases not matched to a gene; V was cut back by 0 bases and J by 5 bases. Per germline, CDR1 SGHRS and CDR2 YFSETQ. This CDR3 is 17 amino acids long.

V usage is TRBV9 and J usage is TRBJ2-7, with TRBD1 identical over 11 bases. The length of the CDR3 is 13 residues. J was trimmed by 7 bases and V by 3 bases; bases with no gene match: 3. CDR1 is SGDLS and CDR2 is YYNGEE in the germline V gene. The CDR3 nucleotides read TGTGCCAGCAGCGGGGACAGGGGGGGGGAGCAGTACTTC. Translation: CASSGDRGGEQYF.